This entry is about one TCR beta chain. Its antigen is undetermined. This entry comes from a study of beta chain features in type 1 diabetes. Whole-study results and caveats: Sampled from patients, naive, central memory and Treg TCRB repertoires appeared more similar than those sampled from healthy donors. More deletions and fewer insertions at VDJ junctions were found in patients with type 1 diabetes. All four CD4+ subsets of Type 1 diabetes patients contained TCRB CDR3s that were moderately but significantly shorter. There was no resolution here of whether HLA type influences TCRB rearrangement.

Since all of the isolated RNA was reverse transcribed, expressed TCRB transcripts were what got sequenced. The method was immunoSEQ multiplex PCR; TCRdb's version includes in-frame clones alone and lacks a portion of them. The sample lists tens of thousands of clones; 60% to 70% were seen once. This CDR3 comprises 14 residues. J lost 1 base, V lost 10 bases, and 5 bases had no gene match. CDR1 and CDR2 from the germline V gene are ENHRY and SYGVKD. The authors obtained over 95% purity in all sorted populations. The source of this sequence is a woman in her twenties or thirties with type 1 diabetes. Sequenced input: stem cell memory CD4+ T cells from blood. This chain connects TRBV10-3 to TRBJ2-3, with 10 positions matching TRBD2. CDR3 protein: CATTGTSGTDTQYF. CDR3 nucleotides: TGTGCCACCACCGGGACTAGCGGCACAGATACGCAGTATTTT.